What follows are 11 T cell receptor beta chains derived from one specimen sequenced in a study of cytomegalovirus exposure and HLA in healthy donors (dated by TCRdb to 2015 to 2018). The library was produced with the immunoSEQ multiplex PCR assay. For the multiplex PCR, a mixture combining 60 forward primers for TCR Vbeta segments and 13 reverse primers for TCR Jbeta segments was used. What TCRdb holds here is the immuneACCESS table cut down to in-frame rearrangements. Part of the clones is not present; checked against another copy, under half of the missing clones reflect an unresolved V gene, and the others are unexplained. This sample gives 150,000 to 200,000 clones in total; 60% to 80% of them show up just once. The top ten clonotypes cover 5% to 7% of the sample. The sample consisted of PBMCs. The receptors here all came from a man between 35 and 55 years old in good health and CMV-seropositive.

This clone was seen only once. V gene TRBV13 combines with J gene TRBJ1-2; D not resolved. The CDR3 extends over 16 amino acids. V dropped 5 bases and J dropped 6 bases, with 22 bases sitting between them. From germline, CDR1 is PRHDT and CDR2 FYEKMQ (reference sequence). The CDR3 protein is CASSIQTDSGSDGYTF. The CDR3 DNA is TGTGCCAGCAGCATACAAACGGACTCCGGATCAGATGGCTACACCTTC.

The V call is TRBV5-5, the J call TRBJ2-7; 11 positions match TRBD2. Germline CDR1 SGHKS, CDR2 YYEKEE (reference sequence). The CDR3 runs 14 residues. The V and J ends lost 4 bases and 7 bases, in that order; junction bases with no gene match: 7. CDR3 nucleotide sequence: TGTGCCAGCAGCGCCCCACTAGCGGGAGTTGAGCAGTACTTC. It yields the protein CASSAPLAGVEQYF.

This rearrangement joins TRBV7-9 to TRBJ2-1; possibly TRBD1 for D (6 bases). Trimming cost V 5 bases and J 10 bases, with 12 bases left between them. Germline-derived CDR1 and CDR2 are SEHNR and FQNEAQ (reference sequence). The CDR3 length is 12 residues. CDR3 region: CASSPDSLEQFF. CDR3 in DNA: TGTGCCAGCAGCCCGGACAGCTTGGAGCAGTTCTTC.

The genes are TRBV7-2 and TRBJ2-3; D not certain. Looked up from germline, CDR1 is SGHTA and CDR2 is FQGNSA. The CDR3 covers 12 residues. Trimming stripped 5 bases from V and 8 bases from J, with 11 bases between. CDR3 in amino acids: CASSPSPPTQYF. Written as DNA, the CDR3 is TGTGCCAGCAGCCCGTCCCCTCCTACGCAGTATTTT.

The V call is TRBV19, the J call TRBJ2-5, with TRBD1 matching 7 bases. Germline-derived CDR1 and CDR2 are LNHDA and SQIVND (reference sequence). After removal of 3 bases from V and 3 bases from J, the junction contained 4 bases not matched to a gene. The CDR3 covers 14 residues. The CDR3, as DNA: TGTGCCAGTAGTATTAACAGGGGTAAAGAGACCCAGTACTTC. It encodes CASSINRGKETQYF. The full variable domain, its missing parts supplied by reference TRBV19 and TRBJ2-5, is DGGITQSPKYLFRKEGQNVTLSCEQNLNHDAMYWYRQDPGQGLRLIYYSQIVNDFQKGDIAEGYSVSREKKESFPLTVTSAQKNPTAFYLCASSINRGKETQYFGPGTRLLVL.

The rearrangement uses TRBV27 and TRBJ1-2; D might be TRBD1 (6 bases). CDR3 length: 13 amino acids. Deletions cut 5 bases from V and 7 bases from J, with 14 bases between. Looked up from germline, CDR1 is MNHEY and CDR2 is SMNVEV (reference sequence). CDR3 in amino acids: CASSARGYGGYTF. CDR3 sequence (DNA): TGTGCCAGCAGTGCAAGGGGGTATGGTGGCTACACCTTC.

The rearrangement links TRBV29-1 to TRBJ1-1; 9 bases match TRBD1. J was trimmed by 2 bases and V by 6 bases; bases with no gene match: 4. Per the germline V gene, CDR1 is SQVTM and CDR2 is ANQGSEA. CDR3 size: 13 residues. The CDR3 DNA follows: TGCAGCGTAGACAGGGGGGGAAACACTGAAGCTTTCTTT. Amino acid sequence: CSVDRGGNTEAFF.

The chain links TRBV4-1 to TRBJ1-4; unclear D gene. The germline V gene has CDR1 MGHRA and CDR2 YSYEKL. The V and J ends lost 5 bases and 8 bases respectively, with 21 bases between them. The CDR3 extends over 16 amino acids. This chain's CDR3 is CASSLRAEGAEEKLFF. The CDR3, as DNA: TGCGCCAGCAGCTTGCGCGCCGAGGGCGCAGAAGAAAAACTGTTTTTT.

Only one count was recorded for this clone. The chain uses TRBV19 and TRBJ1-5, with 9 positions matching TRBD1. This CDR3 spans 15 amino acids. Germline trimming cut 7 bases from V and 5 bases from J; bases unmatched to any gene: 9. CDR1 LNHDA and CDR2 SQIVND come from the germline V gene (reference sequence). The CDR3 coding sequence is TGTGCCAGTAACCACGGGGACAGGGTCTATCAGCCCCAGCATTTT. Translated, it gives CASNHGDRVYQPQHF. The whole variable domain, filled in from reference TRBV19 and TRBJ1-5, reads DGGITQSPKYLFRKEGQNVTLSCEQNLNHDAMYWYRQDPGQGLRLIYYSQIVNDFQKGDIAEGYSVSREKKESFPLTVTSAQKNPTAFYLCASNHGDRVYQPQHFGDGTRLSIL.

The CDR3 coding sequence is TGTGCCAGCAGCCCGGGACAGCTGAGTCCCATAATGGCTTTCTTT. Protein: CASSPGQLSPIMAFF. The genes are TRBV7-9 and TRBJ1-1; 7 bases are shared with TRBD1. The CDR3 runs 15 residues. The germline V gene encodes CDR1 SEHNR and CDR2 FQNEAQ (reference sequence). V shed 5 bases and J 11 bases; nucleotides not matched to a gene: 17.

The V gene is TRBV5-1, the J gene TRBJ2-5; 7 positions agree with TRBD1. The CDR3 has 15 residues. Trimming at V came to 2 bases and at J to 0 bases, leaving 4 bases not matched to a gene. Germline CDR1 is SGHRS and CDR2 is YFSETQ. CDR3 in amino acids: CASSLRGQYQETQYF. The CDR3 nucleotides are TGCGCCAGCAGCTTAAGGGGACAGTACCAAGAGACCCAGTACTTC.